This T cell receptor beta chain was documented in a study of technical replicates of blood from a handful of donors. This clone was counted once. CDR1 is SGHTA, CDR2 FQGTGA, per germline. The CDR3 loop spans 13 amino acids. V lost 2 bases and J 5 bases, leaving 9 bases between the germline ends. The table came from immunoSEQ multiplex PCR; TCRdb's copy has only in-frame clones and leaves some out. In the table there are 75,000 to 100,000 clones, roughly 94% of which are singletons. The chain links TRBV7-3 to TRBJ2-5, with D maybe TRBD2 (6 bases). This TCR was recovered from a human donor in good health. Sequenced sample: T cells isolated from PBMCs. For the CDR3, the DNA is TGTGCCAGCAGCTTAGGCGGGGATGAGACCCAGTACTTC. Translation: CASSLGGDETQYF.